At least ten counts were recorded for the clone carrying this TCR beta chain. The target antigen is unknown. This entry belongs to a study of CD8 T cells in ankylosing spondylitis. General study points: Earlier literature documents some of the motif variants in reactive arthritis synovial fluid and blood. Clones tied to disease were said to be significantly enriched in matched ankylosing spondylitis synovial fluid. Made up of eight or nine highly homologous variants, a TCR beta motif appeared characteristic of ankylosing spondylitis blood.

Germline V gene data show CDR1 as GTSNPN and CDR2 as SVGIG (reference sequence). V shed 0 bases and J 1 base; nucleotides not matched to a gene: 0. This CDR3 contains 15 residues. TCRdb re-analysed the 5' RACE reads in MiXCR, keeping a single row per CDR3 protein. The table lists approximately 240,000 distinct CDR3 sequences, under 12% of them singletons. The V and J genes are TRBV30 and TRBJ2-2, with 9 bases aligning to TRBD1. This TCR derives from a male donor with ankylosing spondylitis or in good health (not recorded which). The sample taken for sequencing was blood, either unsorted or a sorted T cell fraction (not recorded which). The CDR3 nucleotides are TGTGCCTGGAGTGTGGGACAGGGGAACACCGGGGAGCTGTTTTTT. Translation: CAWSVGQGNTGELFF.